This T cell receptor (beta chain) comes out of a study of OX40 agonist ivuxolimab in advanced cancers. Study conclusions and caveats: Within 6 weeks, CD4+ and CD8+ blood T cells expanded clonally at 0.1 to 3.0 mg/kg.

CDR3 length equals 13 residues. CDR1 is SGDLS, CDR2 YYNGEE, per germline. Trimming removed 3 bases from V and 2 bases from J, with 8 bases in between. Generated by immunoSEQ multiplex PCR, the TCRdb table keeps only in-frame clones and is missing some. The sample carries around 100,000 clones, 90% recorded once. On this clone itself: The antigen is not known.

This chain uses TRBV9 with TRBJ1-1; no clear D. This sequence originates from an adult with an advanced solid tumor such as melanoma, head and neck, liver or kidney cancer. Source: CD4+ or CD8+ T cells sorted from blood, taken in a trial of the OX40 agonist ivuxolimab. As DNA, the CDR3 is TGTGCCAGCAGCGGAGGCGGAAACACTGAAGCTTTCTTT. This gives the protein CASSGGGNTEAFF. Combining the CDR3 with reference TRBV9 and TRBJ1-1 gives the whole variable domain DSGVTQTPKHLITATGQRVTLRCSPRSGDLSVYWYQQSLDQGLQFLIQYYNGEERAKGNILERFSAQQFPDLHSELNLSSLELGDSALYFCASSGGGNTEAFFGQGTRLTVV.